This T cell receptor beta chain was documented in a study of vaccination and CD4 T cells after COVID-19 (dated by TCRdb to the early 2020s). Background for the entire study: Every convalescent patient had a positive nasal swab PCR test for SARS-CoV-2, with mild disease in 8 to 10 patients and severe disease in one. Participants received two doses of either the Pfizer-BioNTech BNT162b2 vaccine (n=8) or the Moderna mRNA-1273 vaccine (n=2). As controls, cultures received a CEFX viral epitope pool (the positive control), an HIV-1 Nef peptide pool (the negative control), or no peptide at all. Post-COVID blood samples from convalescent patients were collected a median of 101 days after diagnosis, with a range of 35 to 161 days. Overlapping spike peptide pools from SARS-CoV-2 and from the common cold coronaviruses HCoV-NL63, HCoV-OC43 and HCoV-229E were used as culture stimuli. Post-vaccine blood samples were collected a median of about 72 days after the second vaccine dose, ranging from roughly 13 to 250 days. The convalescent cohort comprised six males and four females, including two Hispanic individuals, seven Caucasians, two Asians and one multiracial person. The spike-specific CD4+ TCR repertoire was compared before and after mRNA vaccination in about nine COVID-19 convalescent patients and a few infection-naive healthy vaccine recipients.

Details on this clonotype: The target of this receptor is not known. Nothing much larger sits one base from this clone, and base qualities are not available.

Library preparation employed PCR. DNA from cultured CD4+ T cells was subjected to TCR sequencing with the Oncomine TCR Beta short-read assay at the Johns Hopkins FTIC core. The QIAamp micro DNA kit was used to extract genomic DNA from the cultured CD4+ T cells. Oncomine TCR Beta libraries made from cultured CD4+ T cells were pooled using unique dual indexes and sequenced on an Illumina iSeq 100. As for how the authors treated the data: Non-productive sequences were removed, and CDR3s not starting with C, not ending with F or W, or shorter than 7 amino acids were discarded. The MANAFEST web application was used to identify antigen-specific clonotypes by comparing peptide-stimulated wells against reference wells and other culture wells. To be called positive, a clone needed an FDR below 0.05, an odds ratio above 5, and a productive frequency above 0.1% in at least two of three replicate wells. Clonotypes that were significantly expanded in both SARS-CoV-2 spike wells and at least one common cold coronavirus spike condition were defined as cross-reactive. Similarity between CDR3 sequences was evaluated in R version 3.6.1 using Levenshtein distances (stringdist) and unrooted phylogenetic trees (ape). TCRdb took the public reads, trimmed them with fastp at Q25, ran MiXCR for clone calling and kept in-frame beta chains. Here each entry gathers all rows of one CDR3 protein and keeps the most common genes and DNA. The V and J calls here are based on TCRdb, not the publication. This sample comprises some 18,000 distinct CDR3 sequences, approximately 56% of them detected only once. In total, the top ten clones hold approximately 17% of the sample.

What the treatment or condition label conveys for this sample: roughly 10-day PBMC culture with coronavirus spike peptide pools or control peptides (ViraFEST assay). To expand antigen-specific T cells with peptide pools and then pick out the expanded clonotypes through TCR sequencing, the study relied on the ViraFEST assay. The positive SARS-CoV-2 PCR tests of the convalescent patients were dated from March to December 2020, before the Alpha, Beta and Delta variants emerged in the United States. Around 2 million PBMCs per well were cultured in IMDM with roughly 5% human AB serum and 8.5 to 10 IU/ml IL-2, plus 10 ug/ml peptide pools. Half of the culture medium was replaced with fresh IL-2-containing medium on days 3 and 7. After 10 to 11 days of culture, CD4+ T cells were isolated by negative selection with the EasySep CD4+ T cell isolation kit. Ficoll-Paque Plus gradient centrifugation was used to isolate PBMCs from whole blood, and the isolated PBMCs were then either used fresh or cryopreserved at -140C. Each culture condition was generally run in triplicate wells.

The cysteine opens and the phenylalanine closes a CDR3 of 13 amino acids. The DNA shown is the 39-base CDR3, in frame from base 1. Based on the germline V gene, the CDR1 and CDR2 sequences are MNHEY and SVGEGT. V is reduced by 6 bases and J by 4 bases, leaving a spacing of 10 bases between them. What the study reported, not specific to this receptor: The number of convalescent patients in the study was relatively small, and the study did not examine early timepoints following natural infection. In convalescent patients, a median about 86% of post-vaccine SARS-CoV-2-reactive clones were detected only after vaccination, and vaccine-specific priming was suggested by this finding. The median number of SARS-CoV-2-reactive clonotypes rose from around 22 after infection to 38 after vaccination, but the change was not significant. Of the vaccine-specific clones in convalescent patients, 304 of 307, or nearly all, reacted only to SARS-CoV-2 spike and did not cross-react with common cold coronaviruses.

The sequence was obtained from a human donor who had recovered from COVID-19. The chain is assembled from TRBV6-2 or TRBV6-3 and TRBJ2-1; TRBD2 is a possible D gene, resting on 6 matching bases. The sample consisted of CD4+ T cells from blood, cultured in vitro, taken before SARS-CoV-2 vaccination. The nucleotide sequence is given as TGTGCCAGCAGCACTAGCTTTTACAATGAGCAGTTCTTC. Its product reads: CASSTSFYNEQFF.